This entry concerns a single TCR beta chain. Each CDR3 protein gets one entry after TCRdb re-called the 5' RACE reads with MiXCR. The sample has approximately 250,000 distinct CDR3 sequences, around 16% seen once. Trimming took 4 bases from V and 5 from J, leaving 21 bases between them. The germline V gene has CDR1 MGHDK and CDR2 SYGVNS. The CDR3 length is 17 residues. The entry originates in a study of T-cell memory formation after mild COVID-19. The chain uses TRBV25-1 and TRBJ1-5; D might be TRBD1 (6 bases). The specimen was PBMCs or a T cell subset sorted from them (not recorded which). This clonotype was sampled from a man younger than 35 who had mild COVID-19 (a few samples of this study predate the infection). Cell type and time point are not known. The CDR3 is CASSGEGRAGEYQPQHF. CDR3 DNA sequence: TGTGCCAGCAGTGGGGAGGGCAGGGCAGGGGAATATCAGCCCCAGCATTTT.